The source of this TCR beta chain is a study of cytomegalovirus exposure and HLA in healthy donors. About the research overall: Among the roughly 400 donors who were genotyped, about 79% fell in the genetic ancestry cluster that is associated with self-reported Caucasian donors.

Regarding the study as a whole: As confirmed in vitro, a few CMV-associated chains were specific for CMV antigens.

CDR1 and CDR2 from the germline V gene are LNHDA and SQIVND (reference sequence). The CDR3 is made up of 15 amino acids. V lost 5 bases to trimming and J lost 7 bases, with 17 bases between them. In the PCR, 60 Vbeta and 13 Jbeta primers were used. Clones were read by immunoSEQ multiplex PCR, and TCRdb kept only the in-frame ones, dropping some. The sample records nearly 200,000 clones, roughly 80% being singletons. Worth noting for this clone: The antigen is undetermined.

The sequencing sample was made of PBMCs. The sequence came from a woman in her 30s in good health and CMV-seropositive. The chain employs TRBV19 and TRBJ1-4, with D maybe TRBD1 (5 bases). The chain's CDR3 is CASSDQGGAGEKLFF. The CDR3 DNA follows: TGTGCCAGTAGTGACCAAGGCGGGGCGGGTGAAAAACTGTTTTTT.